This TCR beta chain was profiled in a study of cytomegalovirus exposure and HLA in healthy donors. Study summary: Later analysis reported that the approximately 120 validation repertoires shared the platform of the 600 to 750 first-cohort repertoires. Broader study findings: For most TCR sequences rarity was the rule, although some public TCRs occurred in many donors. Overall, approximately 150 TCR beta chains were annotated as cytomegalovirus-associated.

The assay was immunoSEQ multiplex PCR, and TCRdb's table has in-frame clones only and misses some. This sample has some 110,000 clones, with more than 70% found just once. As for this clone: Its antigen remains unknown.

CDR1 is GTSNPN, CDR2 SVGIG, per germline (reference sequence). This CDR3 has 13 amino acids. V lost 3 bases, J lost 0 bases, and 6 bases lay in between. The genes are TRBV30 and TRBJ2-1, with D maybe TRBD2 (5 bases). This receptor was taken from a man between 18 and 29 years old in good health and CMV-seronegative. Sequences were obtained from PBMCs. DNA of the CDR3: TGTGCCTGGAGGAGGGACTCCTACAATGAGCAGTTCTTC. Protein sequence: CAWRRDSYNEQFF.